The rows below give T cell receptor beta chains drawn from one sample of a study of T-cell reconstitution after alpha-beta-depleted transplantation in children. TCRdb redid the calling of the PCR reads with MiXCR, one entry per CDR3 protein. The repertoire holds almost 400,000 distinct CDR3 sequences, with around 21% as singletons. The sequences come from PBMCs from the stem cell graft donor, collected from the stem cell graft. The receptor source for this set is a human donor who donated a stem cell graft to a child with acute myeloid leukemia. The conserved cysteine and the conserved F or W are not part of the CDR3 here. A D gene is named only where the DNA matches it firmly.

TRBV7-6	.	TRBJ1-6	ASSQGNSPLH
TRBV28	TRBD1	TRBJ2-7	ASNPQTGSSYEQY
TRBV20-1	.	TRBJ1-2	SATVSDGYT
TRBV12-3/TRBV12-4	TRBD2	TRBJ2-5	ASSSIAGRRGETQY
TRBV7-9	.	TRBJ1-2	ASSRQTDAYT
TRBV29-1	.	TRBJ2-5	SGNVKGETQY
TRBV5-1	TRBD2	TRBJ2-7	ASSLGTRQYEQY
TRBV29-1	.	TRBJ2-5	SVDSGGETQY
TRBV29-1	TRBD2	TRBJ2-1	SVSTSGNNEQF
TRBV27	.	TRBJ1-1	ASSLYGATEAF
TRBV7-9	TRBD1	TRBJ2-7	ASTRQGQGAYEQY